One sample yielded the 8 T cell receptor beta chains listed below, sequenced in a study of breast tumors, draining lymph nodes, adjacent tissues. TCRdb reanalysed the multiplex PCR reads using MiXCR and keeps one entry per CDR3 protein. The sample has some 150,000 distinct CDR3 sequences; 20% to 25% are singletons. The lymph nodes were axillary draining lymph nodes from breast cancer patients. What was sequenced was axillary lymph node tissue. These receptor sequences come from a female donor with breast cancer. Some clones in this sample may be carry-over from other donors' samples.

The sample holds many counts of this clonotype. The chain's CDR3 is CASSLGIGQPQHF. DNA of the CDR3: TGTGCCAGCAGCTTAGGGATCGGGCAGCCCCAGCATTTT. The rearrangement uses TRBV11-2 and TRBJ1-5; D unclear. Germline assignment: CDR1 SGHAT and CDR2 FQNNGV. The germline V and J ends were trimmed by 1 base and 7 bases, with 8 bases remaining between them. The CDR3 loop spans 13 amino acids.

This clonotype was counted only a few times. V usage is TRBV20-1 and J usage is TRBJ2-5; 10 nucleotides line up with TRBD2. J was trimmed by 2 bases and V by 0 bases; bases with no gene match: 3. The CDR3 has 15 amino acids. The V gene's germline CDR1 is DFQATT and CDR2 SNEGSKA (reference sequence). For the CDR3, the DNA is TGCAGTGCTAGAGAGCGACTAGCGGGTCAAGAGACCCAGTACTTC. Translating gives CSARERLAGQETQYF.

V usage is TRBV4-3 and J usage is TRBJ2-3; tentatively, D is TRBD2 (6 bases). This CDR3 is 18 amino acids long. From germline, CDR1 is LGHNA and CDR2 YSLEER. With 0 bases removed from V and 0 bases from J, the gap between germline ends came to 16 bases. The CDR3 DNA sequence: TGCGCCAGCAGCCAAGAATCCGGGGTTAGCGGTAGCACAGATACGCAGTATTTT. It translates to CASSQESGVSGSTDTQYF.

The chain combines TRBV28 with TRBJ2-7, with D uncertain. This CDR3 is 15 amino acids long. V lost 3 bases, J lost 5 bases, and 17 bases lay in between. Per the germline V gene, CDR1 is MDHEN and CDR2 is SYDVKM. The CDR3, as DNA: TGTGCCAGCAGTTTTTATGTATCCCGTTCCCACGAGCAGTACTTC. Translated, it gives CASSFYVSRSHEQYF.

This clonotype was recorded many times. CDR3 DNA sequence: TGTGCCAGCAGTTTATTGGGGGCGGATCAGCCCCAGCATTTT. Its translation is CASSLLGADQPQHF. The chain joins TRBV12-3 or TRBV12-4 to TRBJ1-5; D is possibly TRBD1 (6 bases). This CDR3 region has 14 residues. V lost 2 bases and J 5 bases, leaving 10 bases between the germline ends.

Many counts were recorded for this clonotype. CDR3 region: CASSTRQGALNEQFF. The CDR3 DNA reads as TGTGCCAGCAGTACAAGACAGGGGGCATTAAATGAGCAGTTCTTC. The J gene is TRBJ2-1, the V gene TRBV27, with 10 bases identical to TRBD1. The CDR3 runs 15 residues. Trimming removed 5 bases from V and 7 bases from J; junction bases left unmatched: 8. Germline V lookup: CDR1 MNHEY, CDR2 SMNVEV (reference sequence).

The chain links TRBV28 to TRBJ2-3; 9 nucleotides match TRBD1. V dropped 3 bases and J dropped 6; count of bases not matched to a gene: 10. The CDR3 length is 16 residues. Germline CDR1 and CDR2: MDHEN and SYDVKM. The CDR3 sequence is CASSFGGTGREDTQYF. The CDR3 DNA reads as TGTGCCAGCAGTTTTGGGGGGACAGGGAGGGAGGATACGCAGTATTTT.

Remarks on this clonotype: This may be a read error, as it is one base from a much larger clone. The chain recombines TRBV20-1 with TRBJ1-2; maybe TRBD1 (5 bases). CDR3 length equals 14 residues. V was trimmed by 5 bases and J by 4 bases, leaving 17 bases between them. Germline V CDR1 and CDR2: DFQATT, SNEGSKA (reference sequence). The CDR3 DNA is TGCAGTGCTGGGACTCAGGGTAAACTCTATGGCTACACCTTC. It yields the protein CSAGTQGKLYGYTF.